This TCR beta chain was recorded in a study of monozygotic twins with inflammatory bowel disease. One entry per CDR3 protein, without DNA, is what TCRdb gives after re-calling the 5' RACE reads. The sample table sets out under 350,000 distinct CDR3 sequences. In regard to this clonotype: Its antigen remains unidentified.

General study findings and limits: Support for any single strong IBD-associated signal or clonotype was not found.

The material sequenced was blood. The clonotype comes from a human donor with ulcerative colitis or Crohn's disease, or a healthy co-twin of an affected twin (not recorded which).

The CDR3 here is CASKTGTGTYEQYF. This chain uses TRBV11-2 with TRBJ2-7; TCRdb designates TRBD1, a call that cannot be tested without DNA. This CDR3 is 14 amino acids long. The germline V gene encodes CDR1 SGHAT and CDR2 FQNNGV.